This TCR beta chain was obtained from a study of T cell repertoires in cytomegalovirus infection (dated by TCRdb to about 2019). As for the study more broadly: The peptide stimulations were aimed at well-studied HLA-B-restricted epitopes as well as recently identified HLA-C-restricted CMV epitopes, whose presentation resists viral immunomodulation. Because public TCR beta signatures pointed to carriage of CMV infection together with the matching HLA type, the HLA type of each donor mattered for the analysis. The paper as a whole reports these results and caveats: In both this cohort and an independent cohort of over 350 donors, the cumulative frequency of public TCR beta family members distinguished carriers of CMV infection plus the relevant HLA type. In the ex vivo response, HLA-C-restricted CMV-specific TCR beta clonotypes were dominant, and in two of eight donors the single most frequent clonotype came from this HLA-C-restricted group.

In the case of this clonotype: No cognate antigen has been identified for it. It has no much larger one-base neighbor in the sample; base qualities were not kept.

Data came from an Illumina HiSeq 1500. The public sequencing data were trimmed at Q25 with fastp and processed into clonotypes with MiXCR by TCRdb, which kept only in-frame beta chains. Each CDR3 protein gets just one entry, which takes the most common genes and DNA from the rows behind it. Counted in this sample were around 750,000 distinct CDR3 sequences; about 33% of them appeared once. Clones ranked in the top ten supply 9.5% to 15% of the sample. The treatment or condition tag for this specimen amounts to: in vitro stimulation with specific CMV peptide epitopes to enrich CMV-specific T cells. The sequence came from a human donor in good health (CMV status not recorded). Some clones in this sample may be carry-over from other donors' samples. Sequenced here: cultured CD8+ T cells from PBMCs, sampled from culture after CMV antigen stimulation.

The CDR3: CASSQDESSGTTTDTQYF. The nucleotides are TGCGCCAGCAGCCAAGATGAGTCTAGCGGTACAACCACAGATACGCAGTATTTT. The rearranged segments are TRBV4-3 and TRBJ2-3; 7 nucleotides in the junction match TRBD2. Looking up the germline V gene yields CDR1 LGHNA and CDR2 YSLEER. Trimming leaves V shorter by 0 bases and J shorter by 2 bases, with the junction holding 11 bases beyond the gene matches. Including cysteine and phenylalanine, the CDR3 has 18 amino acids. Kept here is only the CDR3 DNA, which spans 54 bases and is read in frame from base 1.